This T cell receptor (beta chain) was profiled in a study of cytomegalovirus exposure and HLA in healthy donors. The assay was immunoSEQ multiplex PCR, and TCRdb's table has in-frame clones only and misses some. The sample includes 100,000 to 150,000 clones, 89% of them seen just once. The CDR3 loop spans 13 amino acids. CDR1 and CDR2 from the germline V gene are MGHRA and YSYEKL. Trimming took 5 bases from V and 7 from J, leaving 9 bases between them. Sequencing used PBMCs. The source is a woman between 18 and 29 years old in good health and CMV-seronegative. J is TRBJ1-6 and V is TRBV4-1, with D uncertain. CDR3: CASSYSENSPLHF. The CDR3 DNA follows: TGCGCCAGCAGCTACTCGGAGAATTCACCCCTCCACTTT.